Listed below are T cell receptor beta chains from one sample, sequenced in a study of esophageal squamous cell carcinoma under preoperative chemotherapy. TCRdb re-called the PCR reads with MiXCR, one entry per CDR3 protein. Altogether about 15,000 distinct CDR3 sequences are present, 60% being singletons, with the ten largest covering around 53%. Sampling took place from a patient given preoperative chemotherapy. All receptors come from a human donor with esophageal squamous cell carcinoma. The donor label of this sample is uncertain. Each CDR3 is given with its conserved first and last residue. Size values are once, few and many counts, or a class for expanded clones, and some rows have none.

V gene	clone size	CDR3 protein
TRBV6-5	-	CASSYRTGGGSPLHF
TRBV6-1	-	CAGSGGRFTETQYF
TRBV7-8	-	CASRPYQGPSYEQFF
TRBV4-2	medium-sized	CASSQDEGSAYEQYF
TRBV6-1	-	CASSGREGGPSNSGELFF
TRBV6-1	few	CASSDAYWGVVTEAFF
TRBV7-2	-	CASLPGGMNTEAFF
TRBV7-2	few	CASSLIQLPGETQYF
TRBV6-5	-	CASSYSGSGVGAYNDQYF
TRBV6-1	-	CASSEGRSQYF
TRBV6-1	medium-sized	CASSESQANQETQYF
TRBV6-5	-	CASCYSGLSGLAAPDTQYF
TRBV6-5	-	CASSYGDRRVDTQYF
TRBV6-5	-	CASSWTGGLGGIDQETQYF
TRBV6-4	few	CASSEEGGTYNEQFF
TRBV5-1	once	CASSSGQPQETQYF
TRBV4-1	-	CASSQGDRGREQFF
TRBV6-1	many	CASSRSTASPDTQYF
TRBV6-4	few	CASSVTGGPGNEQFF
TRBV6-1	-	CASSEYNWGQGSYEQYF
TRBV6-1	few	CASSVPIPNEQFF
TRBV6-1	few	CASSRKGGGAENTQYF
TRBV6-5	once	CASSYSLDRGNIQYF
TRBV12-3/TRBV12-4	-	CASSFLLTTGQGVYNEQFF
TRBV6-1	-	CASSENPGSGELFF
TRBV6-5	many	CASSYSWAQSGANVLTF
TRBV7-2	-	CASSLRTGDRELFF
TRBV12-5	few	CASGLAPRVGGYTF
TRBV6-1	-	CASREGGQGPTETQYF
TRBV6-1	-	CASGGNGGRGAETQYF
TRBV27	once	CASRGSGGRDPETQYF
TRBV6-4	medium-sized	CASSEGQGSDTQYF
TRBV11-1	-	CASSFTSGSSDTQYF
TRBV6-1	-	CASSRAGARDEQYF
TRBV6-1	-	CASSDRLAGANHGDEQYF
TRBV12-3/TRBV12-4	-	CASLASGVGTDEQFF
TRBV7-2	-	CASSSTSGRVPFF
TRBV6-1	-	CASASLGAKNTQYF
TRBV10-2	-	CASSDYPPGQLAGGRETQYF
TRBV6-1	-	CASSEGIQGPTETQYF
TRBV7-6	few	CASSLLGFTGELFF
TRBV6-1	many	CASSRTGTRISEQYF
TRBV24-1	-	CATRGYTGIEQFF